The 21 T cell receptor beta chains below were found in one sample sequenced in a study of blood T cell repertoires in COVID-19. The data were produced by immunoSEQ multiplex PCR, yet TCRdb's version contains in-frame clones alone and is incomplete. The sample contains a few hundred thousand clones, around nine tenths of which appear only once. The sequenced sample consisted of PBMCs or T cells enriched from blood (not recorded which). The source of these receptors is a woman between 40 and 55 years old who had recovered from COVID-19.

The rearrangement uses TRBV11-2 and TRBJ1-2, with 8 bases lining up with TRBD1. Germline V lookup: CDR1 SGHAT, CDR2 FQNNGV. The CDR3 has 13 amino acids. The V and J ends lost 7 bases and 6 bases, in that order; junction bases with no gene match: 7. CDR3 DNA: TGTGCCAGCACCAGGACAGGGAGGGATGGCTACACCTTC. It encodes CASTRTGRDGYTF.

The CDR3 loop reads CAWSATTSGTDTQYF. The CDR3 DNA reads as TGTGCCTGGAGCGCTACGACTAGCGGCACAGATACGCAGTATTTT. V is TRBV30 and J is TRBJ2-3, with 8 bases matching TRBD2. The trim removed 3 bases at V and 1 base at J, leaving 6 bases unmatched. This CDR3 region has 15 residues. Germline V gene data show CDR1 as GTSNPN and CDR2 as SVGIG (reference sequence).

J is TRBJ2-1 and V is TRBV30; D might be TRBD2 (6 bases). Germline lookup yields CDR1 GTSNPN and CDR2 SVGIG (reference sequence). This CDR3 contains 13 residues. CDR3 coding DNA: TGTGCTGGGCGGAGGGGTGGGAACAATGAGCAGTTCTTC. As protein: CAGRRGGNNEQFF.

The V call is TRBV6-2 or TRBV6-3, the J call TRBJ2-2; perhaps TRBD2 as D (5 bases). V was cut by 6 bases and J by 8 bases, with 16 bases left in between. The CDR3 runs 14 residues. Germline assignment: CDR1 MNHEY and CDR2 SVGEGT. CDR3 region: CASSPAWGAGELFF. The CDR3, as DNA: TGTGCCAGCAGCCCCGCTTGGGGAGCTGGGGAGCTGTTTTTT.

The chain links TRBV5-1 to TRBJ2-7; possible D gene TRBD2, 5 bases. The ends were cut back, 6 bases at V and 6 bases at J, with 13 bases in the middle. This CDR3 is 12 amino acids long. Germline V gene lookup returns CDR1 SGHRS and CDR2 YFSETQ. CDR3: CASTGQRGEQYF. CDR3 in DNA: TGCGCCAGCACCGGGCAACGGGGCGAGCAGTACTTC.

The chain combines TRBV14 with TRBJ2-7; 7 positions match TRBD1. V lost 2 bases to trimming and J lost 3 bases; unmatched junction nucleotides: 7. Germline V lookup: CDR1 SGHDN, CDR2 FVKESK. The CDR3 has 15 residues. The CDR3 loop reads CASSQSRGGFYEQYF. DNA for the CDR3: TGTGCCAGCAGCCAATCAAGAGGGGGCTTCTACGAGCAGTACTTC. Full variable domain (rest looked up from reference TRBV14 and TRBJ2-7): EAGVTQFPSHSVIEKGQTVTLRCDPISGHDNLYWYRRVMGKEIKFLLHFVKESKQDESGMPNNRFLAERTGGTYSTLKVQPAELEDSGVYFCASSQSRGGFYEQYFGPGTRLTVT.

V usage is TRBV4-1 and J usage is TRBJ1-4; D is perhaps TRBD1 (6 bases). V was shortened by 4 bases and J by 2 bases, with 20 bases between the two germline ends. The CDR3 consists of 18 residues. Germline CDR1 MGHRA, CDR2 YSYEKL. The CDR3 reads CASSRAKGGGRTNEKLFF. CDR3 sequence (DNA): TGCGCCAGCAGCCGGGCCAAGGGCGGGGGGCGGACTAATGAAAAACTGTTTTTT.

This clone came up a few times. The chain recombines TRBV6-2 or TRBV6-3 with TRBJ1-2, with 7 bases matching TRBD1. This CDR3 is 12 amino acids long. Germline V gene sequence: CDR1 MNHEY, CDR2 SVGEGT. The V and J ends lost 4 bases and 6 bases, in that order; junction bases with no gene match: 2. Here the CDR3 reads CASSWGTDGYTF. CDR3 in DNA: TGTGCCAGCAGTTGGGGGACAGATGGCTACACCTTC.

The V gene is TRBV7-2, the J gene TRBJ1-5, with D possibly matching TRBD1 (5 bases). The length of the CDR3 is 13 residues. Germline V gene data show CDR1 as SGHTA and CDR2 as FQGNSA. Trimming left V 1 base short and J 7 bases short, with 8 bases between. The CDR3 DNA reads TGTGCCAGCAGCTTAGATTGGGGCCAGCCCCAGCATTTT. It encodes CASSLDWGQPQHF.

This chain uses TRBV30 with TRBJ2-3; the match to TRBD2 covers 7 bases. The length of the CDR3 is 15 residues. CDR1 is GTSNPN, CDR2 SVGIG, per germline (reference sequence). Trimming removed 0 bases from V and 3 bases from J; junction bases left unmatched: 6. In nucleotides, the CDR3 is TGTGCCTGGAGTGTCCCACGCGGGGGAACAGATACGCAGTATTTT. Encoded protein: CAWSVPRGGTDTQYF.

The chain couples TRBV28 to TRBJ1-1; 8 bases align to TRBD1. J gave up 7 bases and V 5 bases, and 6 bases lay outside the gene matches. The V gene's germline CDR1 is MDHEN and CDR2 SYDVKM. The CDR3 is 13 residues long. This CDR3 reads CASSLPGGLEAFF. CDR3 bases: TGTGCCAGCAGTCTTCCAGGGGGCCTTGAAGCTTTCTTT. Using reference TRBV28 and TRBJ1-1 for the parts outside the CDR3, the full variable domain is DVKVTQSSRYLVKRTGEKVFLECVQDMDHENMFWYRQDPGLGLRLIYFSYDVKMKEKGDIPEGYSVSREKKERFSLILESASTNQTSMYLCASSLPGGLEAFFGQGTRLTVV.

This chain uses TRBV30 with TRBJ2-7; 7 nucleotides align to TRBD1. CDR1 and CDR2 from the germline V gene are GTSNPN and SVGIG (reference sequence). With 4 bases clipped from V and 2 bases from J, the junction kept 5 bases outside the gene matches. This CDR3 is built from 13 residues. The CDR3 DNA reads TGTGCCTGGAACAGGGGCTTTACCTACGAGCAGTACTTC. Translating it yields CAWNRGFTYEQYF.

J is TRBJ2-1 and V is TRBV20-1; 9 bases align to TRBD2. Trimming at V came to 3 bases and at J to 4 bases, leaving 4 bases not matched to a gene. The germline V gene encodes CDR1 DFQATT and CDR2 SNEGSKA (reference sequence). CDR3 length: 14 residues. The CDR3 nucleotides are TGCAGTGCTAGTGGGACTAGCCTTTACAATGAGCAGTTCTTC. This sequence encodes CSASGTSLYNEQFF.

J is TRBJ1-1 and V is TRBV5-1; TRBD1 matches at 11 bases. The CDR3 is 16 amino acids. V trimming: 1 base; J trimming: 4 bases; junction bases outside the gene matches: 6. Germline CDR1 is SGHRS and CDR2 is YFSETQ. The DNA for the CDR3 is TGCGCCAGCAGCTTGTTAGTGGGGACAGGGGGCACTGAAGCTTTCTTT. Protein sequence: CASSLLVGTGGTEAFF.

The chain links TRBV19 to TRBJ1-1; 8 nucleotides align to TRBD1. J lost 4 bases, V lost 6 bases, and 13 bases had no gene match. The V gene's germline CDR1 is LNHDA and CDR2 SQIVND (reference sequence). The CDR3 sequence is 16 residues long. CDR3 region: CASSRQGARMGTEAFF. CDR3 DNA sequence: TGTGCCAGTAGCCGGCAGGGGGCGCGAATGGGCACTGAAGCTTTCTTT.

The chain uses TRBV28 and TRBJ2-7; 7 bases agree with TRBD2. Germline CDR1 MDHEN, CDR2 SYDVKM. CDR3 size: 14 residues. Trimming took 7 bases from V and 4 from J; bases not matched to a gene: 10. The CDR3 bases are TGTGCCAGCACCTTCGGGGGGTTCTCATACGAGCAGTACTTC. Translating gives CASTFGGFSYEQYF.

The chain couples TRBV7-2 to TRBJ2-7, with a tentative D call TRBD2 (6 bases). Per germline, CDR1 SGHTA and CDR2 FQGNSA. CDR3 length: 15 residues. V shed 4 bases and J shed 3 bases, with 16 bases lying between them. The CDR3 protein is CASSSRGGTFYEQYF. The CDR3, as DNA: TGTGCCAGCAGCTCGAGAGGAGGGACGTTCTACGAGCAGTACTTC.

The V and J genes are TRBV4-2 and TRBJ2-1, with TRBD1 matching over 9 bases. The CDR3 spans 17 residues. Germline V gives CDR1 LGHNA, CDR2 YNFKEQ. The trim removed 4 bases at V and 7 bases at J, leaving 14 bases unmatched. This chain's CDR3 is CASSLVTGTGQGNEQFF. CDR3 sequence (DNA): TGTGCCAGCAGCCTCGTCACTGGGACAGGGCAAGGGAATGAGCAGTTCTTC.

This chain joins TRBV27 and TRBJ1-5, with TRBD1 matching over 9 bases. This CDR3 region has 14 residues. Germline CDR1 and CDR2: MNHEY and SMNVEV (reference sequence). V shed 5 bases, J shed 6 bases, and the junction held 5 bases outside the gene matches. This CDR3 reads CASSRTGASQPQHF. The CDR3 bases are TGTGCCAGCAGTCGGACAGGGGCAAGTCAGCCCCAGCATTTT.

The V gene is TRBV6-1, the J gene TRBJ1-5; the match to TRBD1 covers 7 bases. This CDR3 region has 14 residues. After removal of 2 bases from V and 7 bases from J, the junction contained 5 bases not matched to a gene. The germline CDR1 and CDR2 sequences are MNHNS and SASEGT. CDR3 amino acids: CASSEIGGRQPQHF. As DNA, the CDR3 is TGTGCCAGCAGTGAAATAGGGGGCCGACAGCCCCAGCATTTT.

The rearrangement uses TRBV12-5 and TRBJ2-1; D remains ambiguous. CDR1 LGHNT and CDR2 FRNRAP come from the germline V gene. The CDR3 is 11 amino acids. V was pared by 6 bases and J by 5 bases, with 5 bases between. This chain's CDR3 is CASGLDNEQFF. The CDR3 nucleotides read TGTGCTAGTGGCCTAGACAATGAGCAGTTCTTC.